This T cell receptor (beta chain) comes out of a study of tumor and adjacent non-tumor tissue in lung cancer. The template was RNA from unsorted bulk tissue. The normal lung tissue was taken more than 3 cm from the tumor edge. Germline V gene sequence: CDR1 SGHNT, CDR2 YENEEA. The length of the CDR3 is 14 residues. Notes on this clonotype: Relative to the germline gene, one junction end is altered; a read error may explain this.

TCRbeta libraries were built with three rounds of nested PCR, modified from ARM-PCR. One entry per CDR3 protein results from TCRdb running MiXCR on the multiplex PCR reads. The data show roughly 75,000 distinct CDR3 sequences, around 80% seen once. This clonotype was sampled from a man aged 60 to 75 with non-small cell lung cancer. This rearrangement joins TRBV11-3 to TRBJ2-7; D call uncertain. The sequenced material came from distant non-tumor lung tissue. This CDR3 is CTSSPLDEAGEQYF. The CDR3 DNA reads TGTACCAGTAGCCCCCTGGACGAAGCTGGCGAGCAGTACTTC. Based on the CDR3 plus reference TRBV11-3 and TRBJ2-7, the full variable domain is EAGVVQSPRYKIIEKKQPVAFWCNPISGHNTLYWYLQNLGQGPELLIRYENEEAVDDSQLPKDRFSAERLKGVDSTLKIQPAELGDSAVYLCTSSPLDEAGEQYFGPGTRLTVT.